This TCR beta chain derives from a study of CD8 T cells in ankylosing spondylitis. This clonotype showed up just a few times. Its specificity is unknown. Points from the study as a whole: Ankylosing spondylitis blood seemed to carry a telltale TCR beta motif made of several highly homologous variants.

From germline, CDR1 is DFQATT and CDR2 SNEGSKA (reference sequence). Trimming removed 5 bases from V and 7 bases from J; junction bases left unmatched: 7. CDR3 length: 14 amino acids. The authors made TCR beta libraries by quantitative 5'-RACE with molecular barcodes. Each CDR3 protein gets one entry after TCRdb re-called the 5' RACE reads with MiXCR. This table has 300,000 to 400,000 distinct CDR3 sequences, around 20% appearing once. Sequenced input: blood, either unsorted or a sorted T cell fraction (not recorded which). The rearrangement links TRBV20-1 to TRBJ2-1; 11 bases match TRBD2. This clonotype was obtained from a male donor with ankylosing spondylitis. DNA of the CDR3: TGCAGTGCTGTACTAGCGGGAGTTGCGAATGAGCAGTTCTTC. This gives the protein CSAVLAGVANEQFF.